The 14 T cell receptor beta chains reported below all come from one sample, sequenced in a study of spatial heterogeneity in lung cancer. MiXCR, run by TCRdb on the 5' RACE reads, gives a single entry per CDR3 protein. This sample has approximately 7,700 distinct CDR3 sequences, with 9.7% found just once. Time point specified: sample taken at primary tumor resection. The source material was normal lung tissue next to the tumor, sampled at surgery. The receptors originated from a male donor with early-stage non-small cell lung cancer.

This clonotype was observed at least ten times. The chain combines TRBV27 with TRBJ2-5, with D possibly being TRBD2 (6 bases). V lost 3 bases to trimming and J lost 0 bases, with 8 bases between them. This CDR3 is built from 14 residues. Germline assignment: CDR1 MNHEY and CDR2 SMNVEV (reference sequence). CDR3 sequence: CASSFWGDQETQYF. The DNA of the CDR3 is TGTGCCAGCAGTTTCTGGGGGGACCAAGAGACCCAGTACTTC.

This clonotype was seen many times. Here the CDR3 reads CSARVRRQGYNSPLHF. CDR3 coding DNA: TGCAGTGCTAGAGTTCGACGGCAGGGCTATAATTCACCCCTCCACTTT. V is TRBV20-1 and J is TRBJ1-6; D is possibly TRBD1 (5 bases). V was trimmed by 1 base and J by 3 bases, leaving 13 bases between them. Germline V gene lookup returns CDR1 DFQATT and CDR2 SNEGSKA (reference sequence). The CDR3 length is 16 residues.

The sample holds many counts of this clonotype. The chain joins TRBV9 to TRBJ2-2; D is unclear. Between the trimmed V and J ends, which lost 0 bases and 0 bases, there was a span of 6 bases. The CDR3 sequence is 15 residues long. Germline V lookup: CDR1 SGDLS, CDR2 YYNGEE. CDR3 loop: CASSVEGANTGELFF. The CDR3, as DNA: TGTGCCAGCAGCGTAGAAGGAGCGAACACCGGGGAGCTGTTTTTT.

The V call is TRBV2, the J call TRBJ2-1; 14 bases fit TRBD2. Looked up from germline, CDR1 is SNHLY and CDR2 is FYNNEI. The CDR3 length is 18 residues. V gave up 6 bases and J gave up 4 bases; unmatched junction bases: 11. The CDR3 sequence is CASRAGTSGSKGYNEQFF. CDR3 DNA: TGTGCCAGCAGAGCCGGGACTAGCGGGAGTAAAGGGTACAATGAGCAGTTCTTC.

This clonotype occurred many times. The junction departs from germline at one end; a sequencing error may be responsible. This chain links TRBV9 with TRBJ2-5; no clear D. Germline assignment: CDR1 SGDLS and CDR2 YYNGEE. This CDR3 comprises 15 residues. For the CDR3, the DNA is TGTGCCAGCAGCCTCGGACCCTTCCAAATCGAGACCCAGTACTTT. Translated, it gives CASSLGPFQIETQYF.

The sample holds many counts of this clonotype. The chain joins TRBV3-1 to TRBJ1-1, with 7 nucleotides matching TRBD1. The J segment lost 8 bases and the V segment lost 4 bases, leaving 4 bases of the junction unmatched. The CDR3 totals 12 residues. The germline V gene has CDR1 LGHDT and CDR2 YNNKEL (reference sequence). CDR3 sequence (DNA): TGTGCCAGCAGCCGTCGACAGGGAGAAGCTTTCTTT. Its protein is CASSRRQGEAFF.

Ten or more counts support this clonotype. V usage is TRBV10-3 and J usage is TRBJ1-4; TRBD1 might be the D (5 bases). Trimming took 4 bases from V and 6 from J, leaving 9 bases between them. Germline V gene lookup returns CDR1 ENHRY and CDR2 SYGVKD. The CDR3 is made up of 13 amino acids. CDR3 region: CAISGGEDEKLFF. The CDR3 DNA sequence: TGTGCCATCAGTGGGGGCGAGGATGAAAAACTGTTTTTT.

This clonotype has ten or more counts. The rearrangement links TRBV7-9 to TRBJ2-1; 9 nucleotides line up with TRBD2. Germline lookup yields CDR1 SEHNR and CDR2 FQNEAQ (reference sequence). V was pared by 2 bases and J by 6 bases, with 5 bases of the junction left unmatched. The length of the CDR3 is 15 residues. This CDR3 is CASSLKLAGLNEQFF. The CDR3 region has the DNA TGTGCCAGCAGCTTAAAACTAGCGGGCCTCAATGAGCAGTTCTTC.

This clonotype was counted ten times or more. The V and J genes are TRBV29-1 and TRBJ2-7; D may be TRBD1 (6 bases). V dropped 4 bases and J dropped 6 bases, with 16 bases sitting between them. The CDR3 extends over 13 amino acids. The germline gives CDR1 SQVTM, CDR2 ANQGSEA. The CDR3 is CSVVKTGSREQYF. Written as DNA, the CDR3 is TGCAGCGTTGTGAAGACAGGTTCACGCGAGCAGTACTTC.

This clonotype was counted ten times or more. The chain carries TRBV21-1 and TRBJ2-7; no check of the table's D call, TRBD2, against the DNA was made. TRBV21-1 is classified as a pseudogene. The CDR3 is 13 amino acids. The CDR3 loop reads CASSVRTSSEQYF. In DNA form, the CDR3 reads TGTGCCAGCAGCGTCCGGACTTCGTCCGAGCAGTACTTC.

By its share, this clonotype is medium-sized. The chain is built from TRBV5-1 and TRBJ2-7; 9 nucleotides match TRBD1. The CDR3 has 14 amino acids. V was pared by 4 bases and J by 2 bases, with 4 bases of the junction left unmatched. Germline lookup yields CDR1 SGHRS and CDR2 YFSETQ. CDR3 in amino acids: CASSPDRGAYEQYF. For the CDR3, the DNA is TGCGCCAGCAGCCCGGACAGGGGAGCCTACGAGCAGTACTTC.

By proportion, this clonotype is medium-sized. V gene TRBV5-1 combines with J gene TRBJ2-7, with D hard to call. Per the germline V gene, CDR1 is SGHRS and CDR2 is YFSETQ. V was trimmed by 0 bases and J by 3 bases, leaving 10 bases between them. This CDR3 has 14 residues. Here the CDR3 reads CASSLAIGSYEQYF. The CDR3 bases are TGCGCCAGCAGCTTGGCCATAGGAAGCTACGAGCAGTACTTC. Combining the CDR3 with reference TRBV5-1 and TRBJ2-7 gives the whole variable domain KAGVTQTPRYLIKTRGQQVTLSCSPISGHRSVSWYQQTPGQGLQFLFEYFSETQRNKGNFPGRFSGRQFSNSRSEMNVSTLELGDSALYLCASSLAIGSYEQYFGPGTRLTVT.

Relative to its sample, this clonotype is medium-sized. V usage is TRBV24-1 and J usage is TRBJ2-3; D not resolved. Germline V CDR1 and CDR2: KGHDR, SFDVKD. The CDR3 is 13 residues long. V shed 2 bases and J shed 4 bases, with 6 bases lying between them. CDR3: CATSDSDADTQYF. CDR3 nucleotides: TGTGCCACCAGTGATTCCGATGCAGATACGCAGTATTTT.

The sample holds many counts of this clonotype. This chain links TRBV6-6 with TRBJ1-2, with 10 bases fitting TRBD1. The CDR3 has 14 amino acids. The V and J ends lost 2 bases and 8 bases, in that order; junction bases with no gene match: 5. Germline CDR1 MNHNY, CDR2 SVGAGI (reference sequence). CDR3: CASSYRQGADGYTF. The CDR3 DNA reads TGTGCCAGCAGTTACCGACAGGGGGCTGACGGCTACACCTTC.